A selection of T cell receptor beta chains follows, all from one sample in a study of T-cell reconstitution after alpha-beta-depleted transplantation in children. Each CDR3 protein is one row after TCRdb ran MiXCR on the PCR reads. Altogether 150,000 to 200,000 distinct CDR3 sequences are present, approximately 14% being singletons, with the ten largest covering approximately 13%. The sequencing used PBMCs from the stem cell graft donor, collected from the stem cell graft. These receptors all stem from a human donor who donated a stem cell graft to a child with acute lymphoblastic leukemia. Both conserved end residues are part of each CDR3. Each record gives: V gene, CDR3 length, J gene, clone size, CDR3 protein. Clone size, where shown, is once, few, many, or a class for clones that have expanded.

V: TRBV6-6
length: 14
J: TRBJ1-5
size: many
CDR3: CASMERISNQPQHF

V: TRBV5-1
length: 14
J: TRBJ2-1
size: many
CDR3: CATKREAGSDEQFF

V: TRBV29-1
length: 13
J: TRBJ2-5
size: many
CDR3: CSVGPGLQETQYF

V: TRBV5-1
length: 17
J: TRBJ2-1
size: many
CDR3: CASSLGARISSYNEQFF

V: TRBV5-1
length: 16
J: TRBJ2-6
size: many
CDR3: CASSDSAFSGANVLTF

V: TRBV28
length: 16
J: TRBJ1-5
size: many
CDR3: CASSTPGKGKNQPQHF

V: TRBV11-3
length: 16
J: TRBJ2-1
size: NA
CDR3: CASSSREKLSYNEQFF

V: TRBV6-1
length: 15
J: TRBJ2-1
size: NA
CDR3: CASSPGTGVPDEQFF

V: TRBV5-1
length: 16
J: TRBJ2-1
size: many
CDR3: CASSPTSGSPYNEQFF

V: TRBV5-1
length: 15
J: TRBJ1-6
size: few
CDR3: CASSLFQGVNSPLHF

V: TRBV5-1
length: 16
J: TRBJ2-1
size: many
CDR3: CASSLTGTREDNEQFF

V: TRBV5-6
length: 16
J: TRBJ1-5
size: many
CDR3: CASSLAGDRALRPQHF

V: TRBV28
length: 16
J: TRBJ2-2
size: NA
CDR3: CASSLTDRGLTGELFF

V: TRBV20-1
length: 11
J: TRBJ2-1
size: many
CDR3: CSADMFNEQFF

V: TRBV12-3/TRBV12-4
length: 14
J: TRBJ2-2
size: NA
CDR3: CAAGLADSTGELFF

V: TRBV5-5
length: 13
J: TRBJ2-1
size: many
CDR3: CASSWRGGNEQFF

V: TRBV6-1
length: 14
J: TRBJ2-2
size: many
CDR3: CASSGTGFTGELFF

V: TRBV29-1
length: 17
J: TRBJ1-2
size: few
CDR3: CSVDLQGTVALKYGYTF

V: TRBV20-1
length: 15
J: TRBJ2-1
size: NA
CDR3: CSARDGGDGGDEQFF

V: TRBV12-3/TRBV12-4
length: 13
J: TRBJ2-5
size: many
CDR3: CASSLGYQETQYF

V: TRBV6-1
length: 17
J: TRBJ2-2
size: many
CDR3: CASSPGTSGRGTGELFF